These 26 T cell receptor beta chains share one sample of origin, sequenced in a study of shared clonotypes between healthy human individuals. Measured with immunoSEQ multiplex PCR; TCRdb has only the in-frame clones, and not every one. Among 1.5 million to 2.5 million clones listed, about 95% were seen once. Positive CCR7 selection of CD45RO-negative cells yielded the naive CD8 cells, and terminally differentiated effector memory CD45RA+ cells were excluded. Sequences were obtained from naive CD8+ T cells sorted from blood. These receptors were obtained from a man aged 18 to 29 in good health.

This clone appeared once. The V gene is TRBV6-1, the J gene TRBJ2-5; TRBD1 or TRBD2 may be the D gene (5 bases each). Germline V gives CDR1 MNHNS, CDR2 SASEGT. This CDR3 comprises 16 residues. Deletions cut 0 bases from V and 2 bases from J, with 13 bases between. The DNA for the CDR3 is TGTGCCAGCAGTGAAGCATTCGAGGGGCTACAAGAGACCCAGTACTTC. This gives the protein CASSEAFEGLQETQYF.

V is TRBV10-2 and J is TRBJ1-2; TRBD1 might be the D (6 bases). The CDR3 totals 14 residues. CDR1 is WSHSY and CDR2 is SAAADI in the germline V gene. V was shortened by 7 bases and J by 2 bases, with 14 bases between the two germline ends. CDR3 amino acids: CASKPTGSNYGYTF. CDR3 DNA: TGCGCCAGCAAACCAACAGGGAGCAACTATGGCTACACCTTC.

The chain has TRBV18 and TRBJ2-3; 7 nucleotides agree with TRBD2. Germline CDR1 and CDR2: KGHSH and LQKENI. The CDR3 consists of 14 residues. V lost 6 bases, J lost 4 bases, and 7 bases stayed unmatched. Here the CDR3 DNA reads TGTGCCAGCTCCCCCGTGGCGGGAGCAGATACGCAGTATTTT. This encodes CASSPVAGADTQYF.

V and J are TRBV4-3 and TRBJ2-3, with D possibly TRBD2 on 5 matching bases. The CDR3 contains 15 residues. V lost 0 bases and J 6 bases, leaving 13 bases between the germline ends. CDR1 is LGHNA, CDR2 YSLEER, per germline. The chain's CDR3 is CASSQEGSGRDTQYF. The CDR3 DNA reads TGCGCCAGCAGCCAAGAGGGGAGTGGGCGGGATACGCAGTATTTT.

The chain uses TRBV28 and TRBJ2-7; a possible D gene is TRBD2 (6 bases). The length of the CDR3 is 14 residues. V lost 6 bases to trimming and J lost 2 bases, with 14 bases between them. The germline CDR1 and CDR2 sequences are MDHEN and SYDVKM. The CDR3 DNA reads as TGTGCCAGCAGCACCGGGACTCCCCCCTACGAGCAGTACTTC. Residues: CASSTGTPPYEQYF.

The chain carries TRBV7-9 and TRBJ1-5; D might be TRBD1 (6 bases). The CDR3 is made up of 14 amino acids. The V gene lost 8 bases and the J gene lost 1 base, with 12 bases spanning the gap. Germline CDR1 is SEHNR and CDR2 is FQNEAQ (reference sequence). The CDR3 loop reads CASSTGESNQPQHF. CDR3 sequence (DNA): TGTGCCAGCTCGACAGGAGAAAGCAATCAGCCCCAGCATTTT.

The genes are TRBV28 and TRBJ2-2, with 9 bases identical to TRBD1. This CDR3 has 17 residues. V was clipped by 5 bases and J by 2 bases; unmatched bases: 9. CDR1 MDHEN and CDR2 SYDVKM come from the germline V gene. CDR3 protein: CASSPTGGPQNTGELFF. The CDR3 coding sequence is TGTGCCAGCAGTCCGACAGGGGGGCCTCAAAACACCGGGGAGCTGTTTTTT.

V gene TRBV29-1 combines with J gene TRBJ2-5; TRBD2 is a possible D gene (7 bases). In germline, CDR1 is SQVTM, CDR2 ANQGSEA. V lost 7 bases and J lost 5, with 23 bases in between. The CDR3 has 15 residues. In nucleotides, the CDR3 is TGCAGCGCCCCCCTGGGGGGGGCGTTTGGGGAGACCCAGTACTTC. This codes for CSAPLGGAFGETQYF.

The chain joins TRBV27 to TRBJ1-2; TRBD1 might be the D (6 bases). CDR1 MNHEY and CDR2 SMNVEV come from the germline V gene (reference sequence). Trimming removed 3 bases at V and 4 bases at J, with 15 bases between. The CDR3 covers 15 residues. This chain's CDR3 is CASSFIRDRPYGYTF. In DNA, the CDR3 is TGTGCCAGCAGTTTCATCCGCGACAGGCCCTATGGCTACACCTTC.

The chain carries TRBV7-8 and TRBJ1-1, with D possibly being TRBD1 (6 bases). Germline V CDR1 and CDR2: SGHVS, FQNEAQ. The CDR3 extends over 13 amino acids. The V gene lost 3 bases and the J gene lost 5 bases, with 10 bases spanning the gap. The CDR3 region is CASSFAGATEAFF. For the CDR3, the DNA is TGTGCCAGCAGCTTCGCAGGGGCGACTGAAGCTTTCTTT.

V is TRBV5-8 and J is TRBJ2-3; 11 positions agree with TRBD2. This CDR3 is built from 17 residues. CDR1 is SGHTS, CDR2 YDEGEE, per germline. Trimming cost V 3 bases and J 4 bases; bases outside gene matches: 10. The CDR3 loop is CASSSGSGTSGSDTQYF. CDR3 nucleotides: TGTGCCAGCAGCTCAGGGTCCGGGACTAGCGGTTCAGATACGCAGTATTTT.

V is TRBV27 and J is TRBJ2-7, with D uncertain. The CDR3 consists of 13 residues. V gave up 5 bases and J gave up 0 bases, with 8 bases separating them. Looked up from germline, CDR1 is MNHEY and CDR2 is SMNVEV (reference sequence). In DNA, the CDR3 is TGTGCCAGCAGTACCTCGAGCTCCTACGAGCAGTACTTC. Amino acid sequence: CASSTSSSYEQYF.

The CDR3 coding sequence is TGTGCCAGTAGTTCGGGGGATACGCAGTATTTT. This codes for CASSSGDTQYF. V usage is TRBV19 and J usage is TRBJ2-3; the D gene is possibly TRBD2 (5 bases). Trimming took off 5 bases at V and 6 bases at J, with 6 bases between the two ends. This CDR3 region has 11 residues. Germline V gene sequence: CDR1 LNHDA, CDR2 SQIVND (reference sequence).

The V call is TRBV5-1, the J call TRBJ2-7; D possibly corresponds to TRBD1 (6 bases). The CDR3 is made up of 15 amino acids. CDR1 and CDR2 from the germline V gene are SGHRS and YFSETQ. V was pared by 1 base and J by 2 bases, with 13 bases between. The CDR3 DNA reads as TGCGCCAGCAGCTTGTCAGGGGACCCACCCTACGAGCAGTACTTC. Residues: CASSLSGDPPYEQYF.

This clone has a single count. The CDR3 sequence is CASSRTGTTSGNTIYF. As DNA, the CDR3 is TGTGCCAGCAGTCGGACAGGGACGACCTCTGGAAACACCATATATTTT. V is TRBV13 and J is TRBJ1-3, with 8 bases matching TRBD1. V was clipped by 6 bases and J by 0 bases; unmatched bases: 7. Germline lookup yields CDR1 PRHDT and CDR2 FYEKMQ (reference sequence). The CDR3 is 16 residues long.

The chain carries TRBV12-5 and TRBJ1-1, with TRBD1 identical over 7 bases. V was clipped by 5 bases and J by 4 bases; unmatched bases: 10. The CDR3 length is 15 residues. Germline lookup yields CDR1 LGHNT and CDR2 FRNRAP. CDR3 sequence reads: CASGPSDRESTEAFF. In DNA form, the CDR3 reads TGTGCTAGTGGTCCCTCCGACAGGGAGAGCACTGAAGCTTTCTTT.

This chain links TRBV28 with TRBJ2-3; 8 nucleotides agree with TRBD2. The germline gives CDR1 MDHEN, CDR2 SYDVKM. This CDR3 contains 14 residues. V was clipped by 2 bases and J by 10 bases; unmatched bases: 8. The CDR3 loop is CASSLRGGGPPQYF. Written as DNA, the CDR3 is TGTGCCAGCAGTTTACGGGGCGGGGGGCCCCCGCAGTATTTT.

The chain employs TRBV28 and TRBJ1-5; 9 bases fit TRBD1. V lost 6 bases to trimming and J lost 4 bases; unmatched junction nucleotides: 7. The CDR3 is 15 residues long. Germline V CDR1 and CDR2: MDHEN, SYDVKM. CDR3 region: CASSERTGVNQPQHF. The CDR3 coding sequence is TGTGCCAGCAGCGAGAGGACAGGGGTAAATCAGCCCCAGCATTTT.

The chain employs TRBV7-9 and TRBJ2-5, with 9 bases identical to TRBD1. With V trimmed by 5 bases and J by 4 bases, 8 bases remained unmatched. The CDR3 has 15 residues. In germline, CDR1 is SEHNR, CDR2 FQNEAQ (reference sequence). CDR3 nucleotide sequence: TGTGCCAGCAGCGGGCCGGGACAGGGTGCAGAGACCCAGTACTTC. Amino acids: CASSGPGQGAETQYF.

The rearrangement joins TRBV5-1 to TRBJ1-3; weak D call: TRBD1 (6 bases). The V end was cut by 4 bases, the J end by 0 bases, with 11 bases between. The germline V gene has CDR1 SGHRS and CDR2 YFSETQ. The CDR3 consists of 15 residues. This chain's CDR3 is CASSEGVISGNTIYF. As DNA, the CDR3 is TGCGCCAGCAGCGAGGGGGTTATCTCTGGAAACACCATATATTTT.

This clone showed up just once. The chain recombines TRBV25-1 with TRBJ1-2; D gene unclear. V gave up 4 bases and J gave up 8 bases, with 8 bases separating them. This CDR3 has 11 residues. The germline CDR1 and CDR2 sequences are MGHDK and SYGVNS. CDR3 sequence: CASSVMWGYTF. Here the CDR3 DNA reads TGTGCCAGCAGTGTAATGTGGGGCTACACCTTC.

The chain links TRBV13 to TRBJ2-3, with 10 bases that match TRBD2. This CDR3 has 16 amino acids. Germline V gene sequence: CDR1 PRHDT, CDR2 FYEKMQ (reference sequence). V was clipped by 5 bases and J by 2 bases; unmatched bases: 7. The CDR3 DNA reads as TGTGCCAGCAGCCCCATAGCGGGAGGTCCCACAGATACGCAGTATTTT. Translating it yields CASSPIAGGPTDTQYF.

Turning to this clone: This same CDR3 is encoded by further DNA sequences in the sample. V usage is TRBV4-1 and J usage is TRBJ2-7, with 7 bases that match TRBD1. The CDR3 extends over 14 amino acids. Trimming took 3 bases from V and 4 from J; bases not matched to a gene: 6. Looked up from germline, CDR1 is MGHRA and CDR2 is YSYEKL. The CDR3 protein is CASSHRDRLYEQYF. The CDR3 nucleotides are TGCGCCAGCAGCCACCGGGACAGATTATACGAGCAGTACTTC.

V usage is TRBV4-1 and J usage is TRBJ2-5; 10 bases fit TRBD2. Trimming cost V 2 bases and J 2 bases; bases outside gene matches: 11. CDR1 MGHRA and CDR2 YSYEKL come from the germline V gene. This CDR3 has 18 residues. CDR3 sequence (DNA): TGCGCCAGCAGCCAAAAGGTTTTGGCTAGCGGGAGTCAAGAGACCCAGTACTTC. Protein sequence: CASSQKVLASGSQETQYF.

This CDR3 reads CASSLRAAESYTF. The CDR3 DNA is TGTGCCAGCAGCTTGAGGGCGGCCGAGAGCTACACCTTC. The chain uses TRBV5-4 and TRBJ1-2; D call uncertain. Germline V lookup: CDR1 SGHNT, CDR2 YYREEE (reference sequence). V lost 1 base and J 9 bases, leaving 13 bases between the germline ends. The CDR3 is 13 residues long.

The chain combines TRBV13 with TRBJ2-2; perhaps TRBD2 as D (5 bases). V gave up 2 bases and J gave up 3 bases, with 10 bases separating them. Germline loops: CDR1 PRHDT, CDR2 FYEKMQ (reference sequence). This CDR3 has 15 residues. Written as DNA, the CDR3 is TGTGCCAGCAGCTTACAAGGGAGTCACACCGGGGAGCTGTTTTTT. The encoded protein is CASSLQGSHTGELFF.